This T cell receptor (beta chain) was captured in a study of cytomegalovirus exposure and HLA in healthy donors (TCRdb year 2017). Context from the whole study: According to a later analysis, the roughly 120 validation repertoires were produced on the same platform as the 666 repertoires of the first cohort. In addition to the first cohort of around 670 subjects, a separate validation cohort of 100 to 150 different subjects was used. The study was designed to test whether signatures of past pathogen exposure could be identified by cataloging public T cell receptors. To predict cytomegalovirus infection status, the study brought together high-throughput TCR immunosequencing, statistical association of individual TCRs with disease status, and machine learning. Study-wide findings and limitations: A later analysis had no HLA typing for the validation cohort, so co-occurrence there was scored across all 120 repertoires. The authors suggested that the approach could potentially be generalized to other disease states and immunological phenotypes. While some public TCRs were present in many individuals, most TCR sequences turned up only very rarely across donors. In a later analysis, TCRs clustered in the first cohort were found to also tend to co-occur in the roughly 120 validation repertoires, with 90% to 95% of cluster scores above 0. In the study, 150 to 200 TCR beta chains were listed as associated with cytomegalovirus. Three of the identified cytomegalovirus-associated TCR beta chains were confirmed in vitro to be specific for cytomegalovirus antigens. The classifier was reported to diagnose cytomegalovirus status with high specificity and sensitivity in both the original and validation cohorts.

The library was built by means of the immunoSEQ multiplex PCR assay. The paper's data handling went like this. To diagnose cytomegalovirus status from the catalog of TCR beta chain sequences, a statistical classification framework was built. TCRdb took over this immuneACCESS table, retaining in-frame rearrangements with V and J assigned. Such tables are incomplete; in checked studies, under half of the missing clones stem from an unresolved V gene, and the remainder is unexplained. For V, J and clone size, that table is used; D and trimming come from the DNA. This sample is represented by 97,000 or so clones; 87% of them were singletons. About 4% of the sample comes from the top ten. Notes on this clone: Its specific antigen is unknown. Base qualities are not recorded, but no much larger clone differs from it by a single base.

The donors were included in the validation cohort of 120 subjects, a group kept apart from the 666-subject first cohort. The source is a woman aged 25 to 39 in good health and CMV-seronegative. Material: PBMCs.

The DNA sequence reads TGTGCCAGCGCGGCACAAACCGACTACAATGAGCAGTTCTTC. It encodes CASAAQTDYNEQFF. This chain is built from TRBV18 and TRBJ2-1; no D gene can be assigned with confidence. V sheds 8 bases and J sheds 3 bases, leaving 14 bases between their ends. Per the germline V gene, KGHSH is the CDR1 and LQKENI is the CDR2. The CDR3 goes from the cysteine to the phenylalanine over 14 residues. The retained sequence is limited to the CDR3, 42 bases, with the frame set at the first base.